The present entry profiles one T cell receptor beta chain with its context. The antigen remains undetermined. Trimming shortened V by 6 bases and J by 1 base, and 6 bases separated the two germline ends. The CDR3 sequence is 12 residues long. Germline V gene data show CDR1 as LGHDT and CDR2 as YNNKEL (reference sequence). The data belong to a study of T cell responses to AZD1222 COVID-19 vaccine. General observations from the study: Vaccination with two AZD1222 doses was followed by a rise in Spike-specific TCR breadth and depth.

TCRdb's table, derived via immunoSEQ multiplex PCR, lists solely in-frame clones and lacks some. The sample carries about 59,000 clones, approximately 92% recorded once. The origin of this receptor is an adult who received the AZD1222 COVID-19 vaccine. The chain recombines TRBV3-1 (or the pseudogene TRBV3-2) with TRBJ1-2; the D is unclear. This sample comprised peripheral blood, obtained 28 days after the second AZD1222 dose. The CDR3 coding sequence is TGTGCCAGCAGATCAGATAACTATGGCTACACCTTC. Its translation is CASRSDNYGYTF.